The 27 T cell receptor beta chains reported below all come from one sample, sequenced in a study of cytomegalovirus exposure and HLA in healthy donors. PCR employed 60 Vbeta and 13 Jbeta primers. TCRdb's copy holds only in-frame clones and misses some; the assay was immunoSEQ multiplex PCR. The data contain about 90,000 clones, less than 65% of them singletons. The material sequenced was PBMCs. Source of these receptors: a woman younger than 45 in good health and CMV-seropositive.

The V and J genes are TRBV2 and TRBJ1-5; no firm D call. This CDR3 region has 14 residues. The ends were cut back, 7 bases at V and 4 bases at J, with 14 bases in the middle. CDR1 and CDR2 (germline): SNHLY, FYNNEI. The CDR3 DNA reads TGTGCCAGCAAGGAGTTGGCTGGAAATCAGCCCCAGCATTTT. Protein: CASKELAGNQPQHF. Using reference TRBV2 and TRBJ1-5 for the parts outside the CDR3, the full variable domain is EPEVTQTPSHQVTQMGQEVILRCVPISNHLYFYWYRQILGQKVEFLVSFYNNEISEKSEIFDDQFSVERPDGSNFTLKIRSTKLEDSAMYFCASKELAGNQPQHFGDGTRLSIL.

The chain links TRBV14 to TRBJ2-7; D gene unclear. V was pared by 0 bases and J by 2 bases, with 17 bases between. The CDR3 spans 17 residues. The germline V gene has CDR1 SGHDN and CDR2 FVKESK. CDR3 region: CASSQDLFPGPTYEQYF. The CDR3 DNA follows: TGTGCCAGCAGCCAAGATCTTTTTCCAGGCCCTACCTACGAGCAGTACTTC.

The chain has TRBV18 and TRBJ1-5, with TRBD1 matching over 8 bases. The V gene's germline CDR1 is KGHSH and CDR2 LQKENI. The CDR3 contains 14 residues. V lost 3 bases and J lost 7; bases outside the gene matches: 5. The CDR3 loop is CASSPGQGGQPQHF. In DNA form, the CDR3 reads TGTGCCAGCTCACCCGGACAGGGAGGCCAGCCCCAGCATTTT.

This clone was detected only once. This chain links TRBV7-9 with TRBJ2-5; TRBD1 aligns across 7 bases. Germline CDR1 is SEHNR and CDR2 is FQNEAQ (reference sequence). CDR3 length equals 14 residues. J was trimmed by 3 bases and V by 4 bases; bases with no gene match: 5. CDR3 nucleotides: TGTGCCAGCAGCTCCTACAGGGGTGAAGAGACCCAGTACTTC. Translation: CASSSYRGEETQYF.

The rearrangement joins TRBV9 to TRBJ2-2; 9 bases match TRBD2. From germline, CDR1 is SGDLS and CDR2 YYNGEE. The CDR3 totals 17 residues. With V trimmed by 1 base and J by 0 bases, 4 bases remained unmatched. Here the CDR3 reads CASSVKGGGANTGELFF. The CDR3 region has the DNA TGTGCCAGCAGCGTAAAGGGCGGGGGGGCGAACACCGGGGAGCTGTTTTTT.

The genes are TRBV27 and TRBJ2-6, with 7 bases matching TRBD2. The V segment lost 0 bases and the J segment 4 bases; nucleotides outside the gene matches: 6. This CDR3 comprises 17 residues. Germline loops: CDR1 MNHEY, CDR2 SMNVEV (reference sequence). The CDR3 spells CASSLSGGSSGANVLTF. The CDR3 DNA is TGTGCCAGCAGTTTATCGGGGGGGAGCTCAGGGGCCAACGTCCTGACTTTC.

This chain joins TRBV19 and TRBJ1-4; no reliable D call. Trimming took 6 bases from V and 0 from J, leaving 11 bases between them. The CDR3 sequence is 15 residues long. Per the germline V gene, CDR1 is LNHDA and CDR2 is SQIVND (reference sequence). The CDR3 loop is CASRGNTPTNEKLFF. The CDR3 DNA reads TGTGCCAGTAGGGGCAACACCCCAACTAATGAAAAACTGTTTTTT.

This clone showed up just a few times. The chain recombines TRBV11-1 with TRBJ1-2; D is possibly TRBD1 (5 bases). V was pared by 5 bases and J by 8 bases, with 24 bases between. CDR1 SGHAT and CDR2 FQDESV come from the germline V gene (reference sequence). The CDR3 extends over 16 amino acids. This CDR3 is CASSASGTDDPLGYTF. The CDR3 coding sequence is TGTGCCAGCAGCGCGTCCGGGACTGACGACCCTCTCGGCTACACCTTC.

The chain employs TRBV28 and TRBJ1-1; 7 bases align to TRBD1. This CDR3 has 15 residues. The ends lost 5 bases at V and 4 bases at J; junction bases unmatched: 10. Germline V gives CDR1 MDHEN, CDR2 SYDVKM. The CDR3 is CASSARGPGVTEAFF. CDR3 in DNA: TGTGCCAGCAGTGCGAGGGGGCCGGGTGTCACTGAAGCTTTCTTT.

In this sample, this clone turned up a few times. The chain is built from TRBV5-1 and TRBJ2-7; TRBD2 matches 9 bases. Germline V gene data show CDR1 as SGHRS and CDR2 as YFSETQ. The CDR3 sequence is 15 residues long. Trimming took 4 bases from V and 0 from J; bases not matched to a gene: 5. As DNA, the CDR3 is TGCGCCAGCAGCATTAGCGGGGGAATCTCCTACGAGCAGTACTTC. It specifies CASSISGGISYEQYF.

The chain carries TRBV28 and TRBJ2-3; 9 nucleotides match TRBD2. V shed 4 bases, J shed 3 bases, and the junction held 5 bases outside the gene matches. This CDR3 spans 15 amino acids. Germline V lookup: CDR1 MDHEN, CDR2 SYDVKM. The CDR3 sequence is CASSSPSGVTDTQYF. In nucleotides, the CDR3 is TGTGCCAGCAGTTCGCCTAGCGGGGTGACAGATACGCAGTATTTT. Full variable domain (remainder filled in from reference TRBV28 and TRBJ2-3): DVKVTQSSRYLVKRTGEKVFLECVQDMDHENMFWYRQDPGLGLRLIYFSYDVKMKEKGDIPEGYSVSREKKERFSLILESASTNQTSMYLCASSSPSGVTDTQYFGPGTRLTVL.

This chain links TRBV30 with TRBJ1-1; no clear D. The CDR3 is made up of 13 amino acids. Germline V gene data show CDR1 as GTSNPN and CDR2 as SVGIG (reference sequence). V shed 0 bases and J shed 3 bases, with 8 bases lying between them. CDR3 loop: CAWSVIPDTEAFF. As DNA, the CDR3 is TGTGCCTGGAGTGTAATACCGGACACTGAAGCTTTCTTT. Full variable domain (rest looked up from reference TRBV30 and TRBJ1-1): SQTIHQWPATLVQPVGSPLSLECTVEGTSNPNLYWYRQAAGRGLQLLFYSVGIGQISSEVPQNLSASRPQDRQFILSSKKLLLSDSGFYLCAWSVIPDTEAFFGQGTRLTVV.

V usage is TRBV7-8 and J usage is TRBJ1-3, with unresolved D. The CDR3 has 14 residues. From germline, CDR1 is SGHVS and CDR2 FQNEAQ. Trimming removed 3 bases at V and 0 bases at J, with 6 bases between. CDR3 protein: CASSFGNSGNTIYF. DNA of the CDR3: TGTGCCAGCAGCTTCGGGAACTCTGGAAACACCATATATTTT.

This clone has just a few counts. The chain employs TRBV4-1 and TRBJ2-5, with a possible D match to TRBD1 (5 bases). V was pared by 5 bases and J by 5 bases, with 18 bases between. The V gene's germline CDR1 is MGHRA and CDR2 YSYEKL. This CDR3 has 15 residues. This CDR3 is CASSNSDLPGETQYF. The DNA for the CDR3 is TGCGCCAGCAGCAACTCTGACCTTCCAGGGGAGACCCAGTACTTC.

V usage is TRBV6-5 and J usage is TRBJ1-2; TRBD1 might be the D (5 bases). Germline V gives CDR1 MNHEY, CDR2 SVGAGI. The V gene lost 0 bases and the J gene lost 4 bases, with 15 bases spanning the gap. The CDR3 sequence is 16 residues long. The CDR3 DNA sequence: TGTGCCAGCAGTTACTCGTTCAGGGTCCCTCTCTATGGCTACACCTTC. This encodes CASSYSFRVPLYGYTF.

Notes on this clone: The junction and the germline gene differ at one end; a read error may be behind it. The CDR3 reads CASSHSTVDQPQHF. The CDR3 bases are TGCGCCAGCAGTCACTCGACAGTTGATCAACCCCAGCATTTT. The chain uses TRBV23-1 and TRBJ1-5; D might be TRBD1 (5 bases). TRBV23-1 is an ORF for which the function is uncertain. The CDR3 consists of 14 residues.

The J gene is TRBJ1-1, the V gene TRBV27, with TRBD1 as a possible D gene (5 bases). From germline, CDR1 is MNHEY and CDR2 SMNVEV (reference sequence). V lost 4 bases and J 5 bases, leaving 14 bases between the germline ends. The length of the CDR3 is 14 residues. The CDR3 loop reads CASSWKDQGTEAFF. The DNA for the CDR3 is TGTGCCAGCAGTTGGAAGGACCAGGGAACTGAAGCTTTCTTT.

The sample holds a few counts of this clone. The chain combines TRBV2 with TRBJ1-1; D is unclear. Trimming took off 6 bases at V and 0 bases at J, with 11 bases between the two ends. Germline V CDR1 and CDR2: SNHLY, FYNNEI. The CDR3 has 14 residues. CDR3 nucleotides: TGTGCCAGCAGGGGGAGAGGTATGAACACTGAAGCTTTCTTT. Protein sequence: CASRGRGMNTEAFF.

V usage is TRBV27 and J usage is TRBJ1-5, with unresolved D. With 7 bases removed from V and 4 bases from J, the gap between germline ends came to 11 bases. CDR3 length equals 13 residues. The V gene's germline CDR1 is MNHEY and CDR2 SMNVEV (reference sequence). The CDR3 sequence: CASMMGPNQPQHF. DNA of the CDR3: TGTGCCAGCATGATGGGCCCTAATCAGCCCCAGCATTTT.

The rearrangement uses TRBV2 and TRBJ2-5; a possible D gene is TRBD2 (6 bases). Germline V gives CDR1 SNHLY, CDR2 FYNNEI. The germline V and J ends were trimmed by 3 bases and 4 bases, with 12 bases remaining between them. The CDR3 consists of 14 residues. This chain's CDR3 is CASSEALAGETQYF. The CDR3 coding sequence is TGTGCCAGCAGTGAGGCACTAGCTGGAGAGACCCAGTACTTC.

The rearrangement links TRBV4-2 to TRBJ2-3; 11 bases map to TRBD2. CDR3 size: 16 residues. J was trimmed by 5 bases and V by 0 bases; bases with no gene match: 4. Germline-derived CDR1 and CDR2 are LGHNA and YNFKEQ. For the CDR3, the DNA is TGTGCCAGCAGCCAAGATTTAGCGGGGGGGAAAGATACGCAGTATTTT. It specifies CASSQDLAGGKDTQYF.

This chain's CDR3 is CASSPMGGTANTEAFF. The CDR3 DNA reads as TGTGCCAGCTCACCAATGGGGGGAACCGCGAACACTGAAGCTTTCTTT. The genes are TRBV18 and TRBJ1-1, with a possible D match to TRBD1 (5 bases). The CDR3 is 16 amino acids. Trimming took off 2 bases at V and 1 base at J, with 14 bases between the two ends. From germline, CDR1 is KGHSH and CDR2 LQKENI.

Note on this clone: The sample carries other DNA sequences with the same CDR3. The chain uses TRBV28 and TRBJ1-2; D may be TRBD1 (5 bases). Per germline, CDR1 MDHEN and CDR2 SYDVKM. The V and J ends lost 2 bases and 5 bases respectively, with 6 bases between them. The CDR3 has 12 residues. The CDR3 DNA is TGTGCCAGCAGTTTAACAGGATATGGCTACACCTTC. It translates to CASSLTGYGYTF.

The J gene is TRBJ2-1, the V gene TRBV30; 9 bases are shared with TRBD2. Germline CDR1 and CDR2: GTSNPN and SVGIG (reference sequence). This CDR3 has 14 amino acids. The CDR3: CACRPSGGYNEQFF. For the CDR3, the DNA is TGTGCATGCCGACCAAGCGGGGGGTACAATGAGCAGTTCTTC.

The CDR3 reads CASSVGGGAPLHF. In nucleotides, the CDR3 is TGTGCCAGCAGCGTAGGGGGCGGGGCACCCCTCCACTTT. V gene TRBV9 combines with J gene TRBJ1-6; possible D gene TRBD1, 5 bases. V was trimmed by 0 bases and J by 11 bases, leaving 9 bases between them. There are 13 residues in the CDR3. Germline values: CDR1 SGDLS, CDR2 YYNGEE. The complete variable domain, with remaining parts taken from reference TRBV9 and TRBJ1-6, reads DSGVTQTPKHLITATGQRVTLRCSPRSGDLSVYWYQQSLDQGLQFLIQYYNGEERAKGNILERFSAQQFPDLHSELNLSSLELGDSALYFCASSVGGGAPLHFGNGTRLTVT.

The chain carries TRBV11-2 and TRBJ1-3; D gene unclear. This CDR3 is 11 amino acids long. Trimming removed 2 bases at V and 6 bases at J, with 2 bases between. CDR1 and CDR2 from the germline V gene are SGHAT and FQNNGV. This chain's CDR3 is CASSLQNTIYF. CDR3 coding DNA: TGTGCCAGCAGCTTACAAAACACCATATATTTT.

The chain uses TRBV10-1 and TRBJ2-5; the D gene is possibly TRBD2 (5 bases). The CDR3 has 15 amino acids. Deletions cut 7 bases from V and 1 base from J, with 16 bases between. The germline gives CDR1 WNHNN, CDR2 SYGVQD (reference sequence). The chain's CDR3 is CASTYGLSIQETQYF. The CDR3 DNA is TGCGCCAGCACTTATGGACTCTCAATCCAAGAGACCCAGTACTTC.